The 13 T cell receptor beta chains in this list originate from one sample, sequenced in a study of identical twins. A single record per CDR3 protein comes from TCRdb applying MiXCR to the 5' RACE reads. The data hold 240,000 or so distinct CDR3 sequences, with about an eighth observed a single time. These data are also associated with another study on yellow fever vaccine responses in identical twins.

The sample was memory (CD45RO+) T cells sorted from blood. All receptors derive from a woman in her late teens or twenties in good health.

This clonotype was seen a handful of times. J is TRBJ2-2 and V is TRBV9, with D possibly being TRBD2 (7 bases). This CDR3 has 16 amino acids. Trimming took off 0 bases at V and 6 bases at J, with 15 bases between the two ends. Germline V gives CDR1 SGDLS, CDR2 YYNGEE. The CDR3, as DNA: TGTGCCAGCAGCGTAGTAGTAGGGGGGGTCGCCGGGGAGCTGTTTTTT. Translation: CASSVVVGGVAGELFF. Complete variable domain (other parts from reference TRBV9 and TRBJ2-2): DSGVTQTPKHLITATGQRVTLRCSPRSGDLSVYWYQQSLDQGLQFLIQYYNGEERAKGNILERFSAQQFPDLHSELNLSSLELGDSALYFCASSVVVGGVAGELFFGEGSRLTVL.

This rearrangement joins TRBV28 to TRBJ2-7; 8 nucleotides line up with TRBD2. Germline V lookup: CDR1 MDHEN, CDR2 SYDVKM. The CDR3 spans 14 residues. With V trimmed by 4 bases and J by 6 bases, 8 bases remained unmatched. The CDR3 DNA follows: TGTGCCAGCAGTTGGGGACTAGGAGCGGGCGAGCAGTACTTC. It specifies CASSWGLGAGEQYF.

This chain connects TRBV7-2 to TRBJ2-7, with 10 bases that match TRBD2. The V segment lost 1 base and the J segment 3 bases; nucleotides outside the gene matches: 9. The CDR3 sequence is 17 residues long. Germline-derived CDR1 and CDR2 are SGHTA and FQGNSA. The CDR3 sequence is CASSLGTSGRAVYEQYF. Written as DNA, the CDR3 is TGTGCCAGCAGCTTAGGGACCAGCGGGAGGGCCGTCTACGAGCAGTACTTC.

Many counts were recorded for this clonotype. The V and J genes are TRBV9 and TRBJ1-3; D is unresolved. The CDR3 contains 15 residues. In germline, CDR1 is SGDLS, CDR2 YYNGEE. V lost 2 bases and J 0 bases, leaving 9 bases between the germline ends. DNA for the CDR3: TGTGCCAGCAGCGTGTCAGCCTCCTCTGGAAACACCATATATTTT. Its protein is CASSVSASSGNTIYF. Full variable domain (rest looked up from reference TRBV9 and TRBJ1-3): DSGVTQTPKHLITATGQRVTLRCSPRSGDLSVYWYQQSLDQGLQFLIQYYNGEERAKGNILERFSAQQFPDLHSELNLSSLELGDSALYFCASSVSASSGNTIYFGEGSWLTVV.

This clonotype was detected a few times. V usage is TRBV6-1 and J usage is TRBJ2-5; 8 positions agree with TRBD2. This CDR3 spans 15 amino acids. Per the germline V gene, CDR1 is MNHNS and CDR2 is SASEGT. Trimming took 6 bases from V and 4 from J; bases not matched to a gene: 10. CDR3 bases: TGTGCCAGCAGACCGAAGGCAGCGGGGGCAGAGACCCAGTACTTC. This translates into CASRPKAAGAETQYF.

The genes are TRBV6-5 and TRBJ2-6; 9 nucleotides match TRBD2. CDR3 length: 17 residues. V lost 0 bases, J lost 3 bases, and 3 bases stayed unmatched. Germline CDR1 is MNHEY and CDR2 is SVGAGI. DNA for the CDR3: TGTGCCAGCAGTTACTCTAGCGGGAGTAATGGGGCCAACGTCCTGACTTTC. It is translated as CASSYSSGSNGANVLTF.

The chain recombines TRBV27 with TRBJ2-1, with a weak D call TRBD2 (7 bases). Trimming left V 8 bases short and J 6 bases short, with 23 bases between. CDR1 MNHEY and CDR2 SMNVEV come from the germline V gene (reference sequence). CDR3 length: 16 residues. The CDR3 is CASAEGGGFRINEQFF. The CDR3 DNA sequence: TGTGCCAGCGCTGAAGGGGGGGGATTTCGAATCAATGAGCAGTTCTTC.

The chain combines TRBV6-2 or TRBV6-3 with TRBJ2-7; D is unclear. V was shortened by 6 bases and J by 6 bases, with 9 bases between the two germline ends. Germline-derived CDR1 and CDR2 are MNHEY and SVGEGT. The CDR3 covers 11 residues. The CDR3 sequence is CASSLKVEQYF. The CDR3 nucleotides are TGTGCCAGCAGCCTAAAAGTCGAGCAGTACTTC.

The CDR3 sequence is CASSLPAGGSYEQYF. The CDR3 region has the DNA TGTGCCAGCAGCTTACCCGCAGGGGGCTCCTACGAGCAGTACTTC. The V and J genes are TRBV7-2 and TRBJ2-7, with TRBD1 matching 7 bases. Germline CDR1 reads SGHTA; CDR2 reads FQGNSA. The CDR3 is made up of 15 amino acids. Losses at the gene ends were 2 bases for V and 0 bases for J; bases not matched to a gene: 4.

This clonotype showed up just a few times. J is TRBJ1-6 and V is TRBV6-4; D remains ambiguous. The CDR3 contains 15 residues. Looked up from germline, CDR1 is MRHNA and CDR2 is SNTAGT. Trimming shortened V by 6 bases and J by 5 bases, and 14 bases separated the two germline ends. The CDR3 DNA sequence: TGTGCCAGCAGACTCGGGCCAGCCGATAATTCACCCCTCCACTTT. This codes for CASRLGPADNSPLHF.

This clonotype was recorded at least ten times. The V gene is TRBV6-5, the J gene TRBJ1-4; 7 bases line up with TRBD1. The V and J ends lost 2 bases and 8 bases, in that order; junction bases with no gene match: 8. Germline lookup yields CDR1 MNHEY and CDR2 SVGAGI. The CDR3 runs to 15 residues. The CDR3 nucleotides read TGTGCCAGCAGTTACGAGGGGGCGCGGGGCGAAAAACTGTTTTTT. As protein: CASSYEGARGEKLFF.

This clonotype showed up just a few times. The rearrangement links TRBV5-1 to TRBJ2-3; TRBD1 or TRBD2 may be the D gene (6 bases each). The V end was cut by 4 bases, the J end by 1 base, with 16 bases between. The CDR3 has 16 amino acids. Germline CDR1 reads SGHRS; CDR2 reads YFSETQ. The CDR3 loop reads CASSLAPGDGTDTQYF. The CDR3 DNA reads TGCGCCAGCAGCCTAGCGCCAGGGGACGGCACAGATACGCAGTATTTT.

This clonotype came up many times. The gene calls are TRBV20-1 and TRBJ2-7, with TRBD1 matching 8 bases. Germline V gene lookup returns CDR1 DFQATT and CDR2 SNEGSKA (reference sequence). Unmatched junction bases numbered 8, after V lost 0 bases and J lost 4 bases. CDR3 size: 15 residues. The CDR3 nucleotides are TGCAGTGCTAGAGATCCAGGGGGCCCTTTTTACGAGCAGTACTTC. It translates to CSARDPGGPFYEQYF.